This T cell receptor (beta chain) was sequenced in a study of radiotherapy plus CTLA-4 blockade in lung cancer. Looking at the study overall: Objective responses arose in 15% to 20% of patients, and 25% to 35% experienced disease control.

J gave up 7 bases and V 4 bases, and 8 bases lay outside the gene matches. CDR3 length equals 15 residues. The V gene's germline CDR1 is MGHRA and CDR2 YSYEKL. Profiling relied on immunoSEQ multiplex PCR, and the TCRdb table lists in-frame clones only, not all of them. The repertoire has about 90,000 clones, roughly four fifths of them found once; the top ten carry roughly 15%. The rearrangement uses TRBV4-1 and TRBJ2-1; 9 bases match TRBD1. The source of this sequence is a human donor with non-small cell lung cancer that progressed on radiotherapy plus ipilimumab. Specimen: peripheral blood, collected from a patient treated with radiotherapy plus ipilimumab. The CDR3 nucleotides are TGCGCCAGCAGCCCTCGACAGGGGGTTGGGAATGAGCAGTTCTTC. Encoded protein: CASSPRQGVGNEQFF.